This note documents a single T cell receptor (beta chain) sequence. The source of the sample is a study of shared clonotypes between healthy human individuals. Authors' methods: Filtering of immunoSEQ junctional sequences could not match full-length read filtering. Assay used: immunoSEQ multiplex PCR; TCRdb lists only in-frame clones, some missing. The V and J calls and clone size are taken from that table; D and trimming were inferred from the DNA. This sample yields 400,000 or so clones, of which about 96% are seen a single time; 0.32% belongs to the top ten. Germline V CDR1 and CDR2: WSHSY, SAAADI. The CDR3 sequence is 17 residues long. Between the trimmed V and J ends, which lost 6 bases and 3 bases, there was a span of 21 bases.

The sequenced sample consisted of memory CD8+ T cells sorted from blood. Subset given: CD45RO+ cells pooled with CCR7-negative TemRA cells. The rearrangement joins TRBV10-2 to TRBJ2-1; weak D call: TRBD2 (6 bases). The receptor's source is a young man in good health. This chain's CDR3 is CASSRWRLVWDYNEQFF. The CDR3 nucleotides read TGCGCCAGCAGCCGATGGCGACTAGTTTGGGACTACAATGAGCAGTTCTTC.